The 10 T cell receptor beta chains below were found in one sample sequenced in a study of human T cells and chemical hapten exposure (dated by TCRdb to the early 2020s). To prepare the library, RACE was applied. Sequencing instrument: NextSeq 500. TCRdb applied fastp at Q25 and MiXCR to the public reads, then kept only in-frame beta chains. Every CDR3 protein is listed once, alongside the most common genes and DNA of its rows. Present in this sample are about 350,000 distinct CDR3 sequences, 5.5% of which were seen just once. About 8.2% of the sample is held by the ten biggest clonotypes. The time point label on this specimen signifies: pre-sensitization, week 0. The intended sense of this specimen's treatment or condition label: therapeutic diphenylcyclopropenone sensitization with weekly scalp DPC. Material: whole blood, obtained in connection with sensitization to the hapten diphenylcyclopropenone (DPC). These receptors were obtained from a woman between 18 and 29 years old with alopecia areata. Some clones in this sample may be carry-over from other donors' samples.

This rearrangement joins TRBV20-1 to TRBJ2-7, with 7 bases aligning to TRBD1. From germline, CDR1 is DFQATT and CDR2 SNEGSKA (reference sequence). V shed 6 bases and J 3 bases; nucleotides not matched to a gene: 8. CDR3 length: 13 residues. The DNA for the CDR3 is TGCAGTGCGGGTGGGGACAGCGACTACGAGCAGTACTTC. This sequence encodes CSAGGDSDYEQYF.

The table lists this clonotype with many counts. Compared with germline, one end of the junction differs, possibly owing to a read error. The V call is TRBV28, the J call TRBJ2-7; D perhaps matches TRBD1 (5 bases). The CDR3 has 12 residues. CDR1 is MDHEN, CDR2 SYDVKM, per germline. CDR3 in amino acids: CASSLPGNRTVF. As DNA, the CDR3 is TGTGCCAGCAGTTTACCAGGGAATCGTACGGTCTTC.

This clonotype was counted ten times or more. V usage is TRBV12-3 or TRBV12-4 and J usage is TRBJ2-3; TRBD1 matches 9 bases. This CDR3 has 17 amino acids. Losses at the gene ends were 0 bases for V and 2 bases for J; bases not matched to a gene: 6. DNA of the CDR3: TGTGCCAGCAGTTTAGCGCGACAGGGGGTTAACACAGATACGCAGTATTTT. It yields the protein CASSLARQGVNTDTQYF.

This clonotype was counted a few times. V and J are TRBV4-2 and TRBJ2-7; D might be TRBD2 (7 bases). Germline V gene lookup returns CDR1 LGHNA and CDR2 YNFKEQ. The CDR3 length is 17 residues. Trimming shortened V by 3 bases and J by 0 bases, and 18 bases separated the two germline ends. As DNA, the CDR3 is TGTGCCAGCAGCCACGGGGGAACGGGGGGCTCCTCCTACGAGCAGTACTTC. Residues: CASSHGGTGGSSYEQYF.

This clonotype was observed many times. The chain employs TRBV7-9 and TRBJ1-5; TRBD1 aligns across 7 bases. The CDR3 extends over 15 amino acids. Germline V lookup: CDR1 SEHNR, CDR2 FQNEAQ (reference sequence). V shed 1 base, J shed 6 bases, and the junction held 6 bases outside the gene matches. The DNA of the CDR3 is TGTGCCAGCAGCTTAGGACAGTCAGGGGGTCAGCCCCAGCATTTT. This translates into CASSLGQSGGQPQHF.

The chain couples TRBV6-2 or TRBV6-3 to TRBJ1-2; D remains unclear. The V end lost 0 bases, the J end lost 6 bases, and 11 bases lay between the germline ends. The germline V gene encodes CDR1 MNHEY and CDR2 SVGEGT. This CDR3 is 14 amino acids long. The CDR3 DNA reads TGTGCCAGCAGTTACTCATGGCAGGAGGATGGCTACACCTTC. Translation: CASSYSWQEDGYTF.

This clonotype was found a few times. V is TRBV27 and J is TRBJ1-2; D not resolved. The germline V gene encodes CDR1 MNHEY and CDR2 SMNVEV (reference sequence). The CDR3 is 13 amino acids. V was trimmed by 3 bases and J by 4 bases, leaving 9 bases between them. The CDR3 nucleotides are TGTGCCAGCAGTTTTGATGGGTTCTATGGCTACACCTTC. Translated: CASSFDGFYGYTF.

There are many counts of this clonotype. The chain employs TRBV28 and TRBJ2-1, with 7 bases identical to TRBD1. V lost 8 bases to trimming and J lost 0 bases; unmatched junction nucleotides: 7. This CDR3 is built from 15 residues. Per the germline V gene, CDR1 is MDHEN and CDR2 is SYDVKM. The CDR3: CASFDRASSYNEQFF. CDR3 nucleotides: TGTGCCAGCTTTGACAGGGCAAGCTCCTACAATGAGCAGTTCTTC.

The J gene is TRBJ1-1, the V gene TRBV19, with D perhaps matching TRBD1 (5 bases). Trimming took 2 bases from V and 6 from J, leaving 16 bases between them. Germline V lookup: CDR1 LNHDA, CDR2 SQIVND (reference sequence). The CDR3 totals 15 residues. As DNA, the CDR3 is TGTGCCAGTAGTATACCGGACTCGGGGACGGCTGAAGCTTTCTTT. This codes for CASSIPDSGTAEAFF.

The gene calls are TRBV28 and TRBJ1-1; TRBD1 is a possible D gene (6 bases). The V and J ends lost 4 bases and 1 base respectively, with 13 bases between them. The CDR3 loop spans 15 amino acids. The germline CDR1 and CDR2 sequences are MDHEN and SYDVKM. The CDR3 reads CASSSVAGANTEAFF. CDR3 coding DNA: TGTGCCAGCAGTTCAGTGGCAGGGGCGAACACTGAAGCTTTCTTT.